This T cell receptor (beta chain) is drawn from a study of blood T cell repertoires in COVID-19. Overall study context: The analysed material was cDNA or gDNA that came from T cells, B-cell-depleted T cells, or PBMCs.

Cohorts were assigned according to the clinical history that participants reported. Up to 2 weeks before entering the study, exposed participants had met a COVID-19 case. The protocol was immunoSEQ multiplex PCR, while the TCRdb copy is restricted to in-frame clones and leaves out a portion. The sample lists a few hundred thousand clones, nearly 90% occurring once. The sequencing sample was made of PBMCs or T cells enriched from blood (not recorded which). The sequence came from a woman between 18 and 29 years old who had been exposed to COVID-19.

The CDR3 DNA reads as TGCGCCAGCAGCTTGTCTGAAGAGACCCAGTACTTC. Translated: CASSLSEETQYF. The gene calls are TRBV5-1 and TRBJ2-5; D remains ambiguous. The germline CDR1 and CDR2 sequences are SGHRS and YFSETQ. The CDR3 extends over 12 amino acids. V shed 1 base and J shed 3 bases, with 4 bases lying between them. Full variable domain (missing parts from reference TRBV5-1 and TRBJ2-5): KAGVTQTPRYLIKTRGQQVTLSCSPISGHRSVSWYQQTPGQGLQFLFEYFSETQRNKGNFPGRFSGRQFSNSRSEMNVSTLELGDSALYLCASSLSEETQYFGPGTRLLVL.